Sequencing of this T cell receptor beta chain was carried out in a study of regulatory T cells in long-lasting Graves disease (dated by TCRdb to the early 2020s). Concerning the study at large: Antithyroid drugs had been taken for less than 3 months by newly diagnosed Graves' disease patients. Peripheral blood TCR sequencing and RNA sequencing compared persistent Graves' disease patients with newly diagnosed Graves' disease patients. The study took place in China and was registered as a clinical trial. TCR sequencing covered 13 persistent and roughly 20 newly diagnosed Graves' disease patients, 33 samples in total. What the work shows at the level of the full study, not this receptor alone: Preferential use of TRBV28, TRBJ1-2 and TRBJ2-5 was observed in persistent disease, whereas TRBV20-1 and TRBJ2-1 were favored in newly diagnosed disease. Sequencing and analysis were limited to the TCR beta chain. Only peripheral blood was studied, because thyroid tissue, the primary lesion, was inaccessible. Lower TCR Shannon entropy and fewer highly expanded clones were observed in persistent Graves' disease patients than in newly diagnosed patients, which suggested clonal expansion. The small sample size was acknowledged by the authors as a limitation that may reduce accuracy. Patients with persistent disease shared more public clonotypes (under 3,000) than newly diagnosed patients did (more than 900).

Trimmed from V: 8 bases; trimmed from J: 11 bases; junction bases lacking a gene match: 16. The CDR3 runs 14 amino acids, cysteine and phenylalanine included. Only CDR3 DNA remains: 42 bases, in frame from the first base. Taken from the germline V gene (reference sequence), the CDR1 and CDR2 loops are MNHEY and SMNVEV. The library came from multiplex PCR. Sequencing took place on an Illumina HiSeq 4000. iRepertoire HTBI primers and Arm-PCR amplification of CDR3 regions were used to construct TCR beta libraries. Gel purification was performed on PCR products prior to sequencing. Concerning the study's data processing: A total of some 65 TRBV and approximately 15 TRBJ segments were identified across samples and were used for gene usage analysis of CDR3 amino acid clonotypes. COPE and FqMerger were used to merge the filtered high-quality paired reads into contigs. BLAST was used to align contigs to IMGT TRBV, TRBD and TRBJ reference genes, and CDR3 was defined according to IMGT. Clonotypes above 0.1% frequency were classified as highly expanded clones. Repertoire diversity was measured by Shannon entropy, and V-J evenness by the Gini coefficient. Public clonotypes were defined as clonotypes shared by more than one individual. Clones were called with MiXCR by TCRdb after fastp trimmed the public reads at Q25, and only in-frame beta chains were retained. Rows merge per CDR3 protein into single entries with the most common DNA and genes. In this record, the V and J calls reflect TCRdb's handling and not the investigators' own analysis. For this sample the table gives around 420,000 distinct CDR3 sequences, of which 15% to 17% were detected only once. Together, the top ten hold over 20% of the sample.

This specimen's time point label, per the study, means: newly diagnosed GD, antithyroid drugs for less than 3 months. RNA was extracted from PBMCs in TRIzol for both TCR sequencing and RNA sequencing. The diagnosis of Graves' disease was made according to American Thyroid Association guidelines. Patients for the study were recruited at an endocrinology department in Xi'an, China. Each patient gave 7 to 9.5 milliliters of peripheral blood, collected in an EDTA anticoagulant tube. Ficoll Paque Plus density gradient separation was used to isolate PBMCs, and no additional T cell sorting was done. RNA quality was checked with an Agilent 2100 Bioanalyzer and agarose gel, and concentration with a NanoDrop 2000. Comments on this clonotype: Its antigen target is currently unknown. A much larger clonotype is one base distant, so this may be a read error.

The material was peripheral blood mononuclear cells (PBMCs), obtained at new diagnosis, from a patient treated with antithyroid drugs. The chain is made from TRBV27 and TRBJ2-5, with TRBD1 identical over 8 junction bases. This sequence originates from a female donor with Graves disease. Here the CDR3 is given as CASVQGAFYNEQYF. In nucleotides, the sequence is TGTGCCAGCGTTCAGGGGGCTTTCTACAATGAGCAGTACTTC.